The clone carrying this T cell receptor (beta chain) was seen repeatedly, ten times or more. Its specificity is unknown. This sample stems from a study of T-cell reconstitution after alpha-beta-depleted transplantation in children. General study points: Expanded graft clones numbering several hundred reportedly gave rise to alpha-beta T cells about two months after transplant.

The CDR3 contains 15 residues. J was trimmed by 6 bases and V by 6 bases; bases with no gene match: 9. In germline, CDR1 is ENHRY, CDR2 SYGVKD. A TCRbeta library incorporating unique molecular identifiers was prepared. TCRdb processed the PCR reads anew with MiXCR; each CDR3 protein has one entry. The sample consists of 100,000 to 120,000 distinct CDR3 sequences, 6.4% of them appearing once. The chain is built from TRBV10-3 and TRBJ2-7, with 12 bases fitting TRBD2. The sequences come from PBMCs, mostly from graft donor cells, collected 360 days after TCRalphabeta/CD19-depleted stem cell transplant. The receptor's source is a male patient between 2 and 10 years old who had a stem cell transplant for acute lymphoblastic leukemia, so the T cells may come from the graft donor. This CDR3 is CAIRFTSGRSVEQYF. CDR3 nucleotides: TGTGCCATCAGATTCACTAGCGGGAGGTCGGTCGAGCAGTACTTC.